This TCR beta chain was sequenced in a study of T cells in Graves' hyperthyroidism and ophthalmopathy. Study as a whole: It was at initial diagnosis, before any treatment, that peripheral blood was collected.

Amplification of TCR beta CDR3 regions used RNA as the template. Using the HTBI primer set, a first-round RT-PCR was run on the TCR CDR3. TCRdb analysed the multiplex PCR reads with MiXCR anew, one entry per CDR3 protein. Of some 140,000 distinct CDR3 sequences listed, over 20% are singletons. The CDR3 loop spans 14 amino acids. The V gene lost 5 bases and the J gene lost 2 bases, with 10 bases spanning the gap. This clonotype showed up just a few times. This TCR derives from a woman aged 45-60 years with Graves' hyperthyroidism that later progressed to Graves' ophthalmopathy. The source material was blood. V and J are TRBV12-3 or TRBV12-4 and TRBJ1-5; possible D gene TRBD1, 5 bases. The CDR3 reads CASSLTEGNQPQHF. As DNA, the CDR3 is TGTGCCAGCAGTCTGACAGAGGGCAATCAGCCCCAGCATTTT.